This entry concerns a single TCR beta chain. This sample stems from a study of OX40 agonist ivuxolimab in advanced cancers. Study-level background: In this cohort, patients received ivuxolimab, an agonistic anti-OX40 (CD134) antibody.

V shed 4 bases and J shed 2 bases, with 9 bases lying between them. Germline V gene data show CDR1 as SGHRS and CDR2 as YFSETQ. There are 13 residues in the CDR3. Libraries were prepared by immunoSEQ multiplex PCR; TCRdb keeps only in-frame clonotypes and omits some of them. This table has 50,000 to 65,000 clones, roughly 88% appearing once. The sequences come from CD4+ or CD8+ T cells sorted from blood, collected in a trial of the OX40 agonist ivuxolimab. The receptor comes from an adult with an advanced solid tumor such as melanoma, head and neck, liver or kidney cancer. The chain links TRBV5-1 to TRBJ1-2, with D unclear. The CDR3 nucleotides are TGCGCCAGCAGCCCGGACGGGAACTATGGCTACACCTTC. Protein: CASSPDGNYGYTF.